Presented here are 6 T cell receptor beta chains from one specimen sequenced in a study of CD8+ T cells in alopecia areata. RNA was isolated and reverse transcribed to cDNA, the sequencing template. This table comes from immunoSEQ multiplex PCR, and its TCRdb copy is limited to in-frame clones, with some not included. The sample records about 220,000 clones, more than 45% being singletons. Documented treatment: oral pan-JAK inhibitor, 5-10 mg twice daily. Source: CD4+ T cells sorted from blood, taken at week 4, from a patient treated with tofacitinib. All receptors come from a human donor with alopecia areata.

In its sample, this clone was seen once. V and J are TRBV10-3 and TRBJ1-2; tentative D call: TRBD1 (5 bases). Trimming cost V 6 bases and J 2 bases, with 19 bases left between them. Germline V CDR1 and CDR2: ENHRY, SYGVKD. The CDR3 consists of 16 residues. CDR3 coding DNA: TGTGCCATCAGGGACCCGGGGCTCCAAGGGAACTATGGCTACACCTTC. This encodes CAIRDPGLQGNYGYTF.

The genes are TRBV2 and TRBJ1-2; D perhaps matches TRBD1 (6 bases). V lost 11 bases and J lost 8, with 21 bases in between. Germline assignment: CDR1 SNHLY and CDR2 FYNNEI. The CDR3 loop spans 13 amino acids. The CDR3 DNA sequence: TGTGCCGGCGACCACGACAGGCTGCAGGGCTACACCTTC. This codes for CAGDHDRLQGYTF.

This clone has more than one count but fewer than ten. The rearrangement uses TRBV25-1 and TRBJ1-1; D ambiguous. The CDR3 contains 13 residues. Trimming removed 4 bases from V and 1 base from J, with 7 bases in between. Germline CDR1 MGHDK, CDR2 SYGVNS. The CDR3 DNA is TGTGCCAGCAGTGGAAGGGCGAACACTGAAGCTTTCTTT. Translated: CASSGRANTEAFF.

This chain joins TRBV29-1 and TRBJ2-7; D is possibly TRBD1 (5 bases). The V gene's germline CDR1 is SQVTM and CDR2 ANQGSEA. This CDR3 has 14 amino acids. V was shortened by 2 bases and J by 6 bases, with 17 bases between the two germline ends. CDR3 residues: CSVETITGRSEQYF. DNA for the CDR3: TGCAGCGTTGAAACAATAACAGGAAGGAGCGAGCAGTACTTC.

This clone has just one count. V gene TRBV5-6 combines with J gene TRBJ1-2, with D maybe TRBD1 (6 bases). With 2 bases removed from V and 3 bases from J, the gap between germline ends came to 14 bases. The V gene's germline CDR1 is SGHDT and CDR2 YYEEEE. The CDR3 sequence is 15 residues long. This CDR3 is CASSLGQWDYYGYTF. DNA of the CDR3: TGTGCCAGCAGCTTAGGACAGTGGGATTACTATGGCTACACCTTC.

In its sample, this clone was seen a few times. At the DNA level, this CDR3 is encoded by other sequences in the same sample as well. The chain links TRBV14 to TRBJ2-3; D perhaps matches TRBD2 (6 bases). Trimming cost V 0 bases and J 3 bases, with 13 bases left between them. CDR1 is SGHDN and CDR2 is FVKESK in the germline V gene. This CDR3 region has 16 residues. CDR3 DNA: TGTGCCAGCAGCCAAGACGCGGGGCTCCGTACAGATACGCAGTATTTT. Translation gives CASSQDAGLRTDTQYF.